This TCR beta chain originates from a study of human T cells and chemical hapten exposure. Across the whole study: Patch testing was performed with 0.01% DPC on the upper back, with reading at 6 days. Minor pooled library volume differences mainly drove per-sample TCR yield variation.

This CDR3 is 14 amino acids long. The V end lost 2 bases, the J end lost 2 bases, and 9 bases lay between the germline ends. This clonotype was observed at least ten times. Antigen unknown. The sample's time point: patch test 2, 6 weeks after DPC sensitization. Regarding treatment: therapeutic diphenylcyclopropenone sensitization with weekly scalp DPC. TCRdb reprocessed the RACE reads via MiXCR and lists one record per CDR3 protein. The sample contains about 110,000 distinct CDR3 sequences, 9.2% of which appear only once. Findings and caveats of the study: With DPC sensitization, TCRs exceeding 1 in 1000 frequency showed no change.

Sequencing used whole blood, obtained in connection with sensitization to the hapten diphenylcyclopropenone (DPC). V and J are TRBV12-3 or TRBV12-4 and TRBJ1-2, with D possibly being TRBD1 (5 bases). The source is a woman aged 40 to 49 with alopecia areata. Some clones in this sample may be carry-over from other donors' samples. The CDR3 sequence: CASSLSGANYGYTF. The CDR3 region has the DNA TGTGCCAGCAGTTTATCTGGGGCGAACTATGGCTACACCTTC.